The 9 T cell receptor beta chains in this list originate from one sample, sequenced in a study of CD8 T cells in ankylosing spondylitis. TCRdb reprocessed the 5' RACE reads with MiXCR, giving one entry per CDR3 protein. The data contain about 300,000 distinct CDR3 sequences, about 20% of them singletons. Material for sequencing was blood, either unsorted or a sorted T cell fraction (not recorded which). The receptor source for this set is a female donor with ankylosing spondylitis or in good health (not recorded which).

The sample holds many counts of this clonotype. The gene calls are TRBV10-3 and TRBJ2-1; D not certain. V was pared by 3 bases and J by 8 bases, with 5 bases between. CDR1 and CDR2 (germline): ENHRY, SYGVKD. The CDR3 loop spans 11 amino acids. This chain's CDR3 is CAISELHEQFF. CDR3 bases: TGTGCCATCAGTGAATTGCATGAGCAGTTCTTC.

This clonotype was counted at least ten times. The chain carries TRBV20-1 and TRBJ2-1; 8 bases are a match to TRBD2. The V gene's germline CDR1 is DFQATT and CDR2 SNEGSKA (reference sequence). Unmatched junction bases numbered 11, after V lost 6 bases and J lost 7 bases. The CDR3 is 14 residues long. The CDR3 reads CSAPPQRETNEQFF. DNA for the CDR3: TGCAGTGCCCCCCCGCAGCGGGAGACGAATGAGCAGTTCTTC.

This clonotype was found a few times. The CDR3, as DNA: TGTGCCAGCAGCTCCACAGGAAACACCATATATTTT. This sequence encodes CASSSTGNTIYF. This rearrangement joins TRBV7-2 to TRBJ1-3; D is undetermined. With 4 bases removed from V and 4 bases from J, the gap between germline ends came to 5 bases. The CDR3 is made up of 12 amino acids. Germline values: CDR1 SGHTA, CDR2 FQGNSA.

The table lists this clonotype with a few counts. The gene calls are TRBV20-1 and TRBJ2-3; TRBD1 matches at 9 bases. Germline trimming cut 6 bases from V and 4 bases from J; bases unmatched to any gene: 2. The CDR3 runs to 12 residues. Germline CDR1 reads DFQATT; CDR2 reads SNEGSKA (reference sequence). For the CDR3, the DNA is TGCAGTGCCCGGACAGGGGCAGATACGCAGTATTTT. It codes for CSARTGADTQYF.

This clonotype was counted between two and nine times. The rearrangement links TRBV6-2 or TRBV6-3 to TRBJ2-7; 8 bases agree with TRBD1. The CDR3 runs to 16 residues. Per the germline V gene, CDR1 is MNHEY and CDR2 is SVGEGT. The V segment lost 4 bases and the J segment 0 bases; nucleotides outside the gene matches: 8. This CDR3 reads CASSSAGTGLSYEQYF. The CDR3 nucleotides are TGTGCCAGCAGTTCCGCCGGGACAGGCCTCTCCTACGAGCAGTACTTC.

V gene TRBV24-1 combines with J gene TRBJ2-5, with D tentatively TRBD2 (7 bases). V lost 3 bases, J lost 4 bases, and 14 bases lay in between. CDR1 KGHDR and CDR2 SFDVKD come from the germline V gene. The CDR3 has 15 amino acids. The DNA of the CDR3 is TGTGCCACCAGTGATGGTACAGGGAGGGGAGAGACCCAGTACTTC. Amino acids: CATSDGTGRGETQYF.

This clonotype was detected only a few times. The chain combines TRBV10-3 with TRBJ1-1; D is unresolved. Germline V gene lookup returns CDR1 ENHRY and CDR2 SYGVKD. The CDR3 contains 14 residues. Trimming took off 0 bases at V and 8 bases at J, with 13 bases between the two ends. The CDR3 region is CAISESRPEGEAFF. As DNA, the CDR3 is TGTGCCATCAGTGAGTCGAGGCCGGAAGGGGAAGCTTTCTTT.

The CDR3 DNA is TGCAGCGTTGAAGAAGTGGCTAGTTACAATGAGCAGTTCTTC. It yields the protein CSVEEVASYNEQFF. The V and J genes are TRBV29-1 and TRBJ2-1; D uncertain. In germline, CDR1 is SQVTM, CDR2 ANQGSEA. Trimming cost V 0 bases and J 4 bases, with 10 bases left between them. CDR3 length: 14 amino acids.

This clonotype was seen a handful of times. The chain has TRBV5-1 and TRBJ2-5; no clear D gene. The V gene lost 3 bases and the J gene lost 4 bases, with 7 bases spanning the gap. This CDR3 comprises 12 residues. Germline V gene data show CDR1 as SGHRS and CDR2 as YFSETQ. CDR3 sequence (DNA): TGCGCCAGCAGCTCAGACATAGAGACCCAGTACTTC. Its protein product is CASSSDIETQYF.